Below are 5 T cell receptor beta chains sequenced from a single sample in a study of response to subunit inactivated influenza vaccine. TCRdb reprocessed the RT-PCR reads via MiXCR and lists one record per CDR3 protein. The profile shows approximately 490,000 distinct CDR3 sequences, roughly 7.9% of them singletons. The sequences come from PBMCs from blood, collected roughly 24 months after vaccination. Receptor source: a man aged 50 to 75 who received an inactivated influenza vaccine.

CDR3 residues: CASSLNGLQETQYF. DNA for the CDR3: TGTGCCAGCAGTTTAAATGGTCTCCAAGAGACCCAGTACTTC. This chain connects TRBV28 to TRBJ2-5, with no clear D. This CDR3 has 14 residues. Germline values: CDR1 MDHEN, CDR2 SYDVKM. Trimming removed 2 bases at V and 1 base at J, with 8 bases between.

This clonotype was observed a handful of times. J is TRBJ2-1 and V is TRBV7-2; the D gene is possibly TRBD2 (7 bases). Trimming took off 5 bases at V and 7 bases at J, with 18 bases between the two ends. The CDR3 extends over 15 amino acids. Germline-derived CDR1 and CDR2 are SGHTA and FQGNSA. In nucleotides, the CDR3 is TGTGCCAGCAGCCCCACTAGGGGAGGGGGAAATGAGCAGTTCTTC. Translating it yields CASSPTRGGGNEQFF.

This rearrangement joins TRBV6-1 to TRBJ2-7; 11 positions agree with TRBD1. Germline values: CDR1 MNHNS, CDR2 SASEGT. V lost 7 bases, J lost 2 bases, and 10 bases stayed unmatched. The CDR3 length is 16 residues. CDR3 nucleotide sequence: TGTGCCAGCACCGTAACACCGGGACAGGGGGCCTACGAGCAGTACTTC. Its protein product is CASTVTPGQGAYEQYF.

This clonotype came up a few times. The rearrangement joins TRBV3-1 to TRBJ2-1; D perhaps matches TRBD2 (6 bases). Looked up from germline, CDR1 is LGHDT and CDR2 is YNNKEL (reference sequence). V shed 3 bases and J shed 0 bases, with 12 bases lying between them. The CDR3 runs 16 residues. The CDR3 sequence: CASSHGTRGSYNEQFF. CDR3 DNA: TGTGCCAGCAGCCATGGTACGCGGGGCTCCTACAATGAGCAGTTCTTC.

There are many counts of this clonotype. The J gene is TRBJ2-4, the V gene TRBV12-3 or TRBV12-4; D gene uncertain. This CDR3 region has 13 residues. V lost 8 bases, J lost 8 bases, and 16 bases lay in between. This CDR3 reads CASLSSVSHIQYF. CDR3 DNA sequence: TGTGCCAGCCTCTCCTCGGTCAGTCACATTCAGTACTTC.